This T cell receptor beta chain derives from a study of cytomegalovirus exposure and HLA in healthy donors. PCR involved 60 Vbeta and 13 Jbeta primers. Method: immunoSEQ multiplex PCR; TCRdb's copy keeps in-frame clones and lacks some. Counted here are approximately 100,000 clones, under 80% occurring once; the ten biggest clones make up 7% to 10%. V was pared by 4 bases and J by 8 bases, with 7 bases of the junction left unmatched. This CDR3 contains 14 residues. Looked up from germline, CDR1 is MDHEN and CDR2 is SYDVKM. Donors likely had unrecorded immune exposures despite being nominally healthy when sampled. Study results and caveats: Relative to the approximately 630-donor mean, N-insertions were reportedly fewer in an Asian-associated ancestry cluster in a later analysis. Sequencing depth across donors, presence/absence analyses assumed, was roughly uniform. The productive fraction for most TCR beta V segments was about 87% or about 30% in an earlier analysis.

As concerns this clone: Its antigen is unidentified.

The sample taken for sequencing was PBMCs. The gene calls are TRBV28 and TRBJ1-4; the match to TRBD1 covers 7 bases. The sequence was collected from a human donor in good health. The CDR3 DNA sequence: TGTGCCAGCAGTTCCCCGGCACAGGGGGAAAAACTGTTTTTT. Its translation is CASSSPAQGEKLFF.